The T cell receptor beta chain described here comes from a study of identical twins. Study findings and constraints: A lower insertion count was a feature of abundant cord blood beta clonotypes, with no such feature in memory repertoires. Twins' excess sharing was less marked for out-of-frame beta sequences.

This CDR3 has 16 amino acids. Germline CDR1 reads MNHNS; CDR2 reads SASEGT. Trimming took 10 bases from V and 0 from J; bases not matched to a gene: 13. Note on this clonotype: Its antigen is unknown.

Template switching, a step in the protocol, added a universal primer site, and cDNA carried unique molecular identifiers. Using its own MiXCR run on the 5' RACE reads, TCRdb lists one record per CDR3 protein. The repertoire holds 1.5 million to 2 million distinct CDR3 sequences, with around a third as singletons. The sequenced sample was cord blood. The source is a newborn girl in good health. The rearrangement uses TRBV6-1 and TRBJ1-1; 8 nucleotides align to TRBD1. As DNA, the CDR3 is TGTGCCACCCACTTGACAGGGGTTACTATGAACACTGAAGCTTTCTTT. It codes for CATHLTGVTMNTEAFF.